This T cell receptor beta chain was sequenced in a study of identical twins. As regards this clonotype: The antigen is unknown.

Whole-study findings and limits: There is a chance that invariant MAIT and iNKT cells partially muddied zero-insertion analyses.

Carrying unique molecular identifiers, the cDNA also gained a universal primer site through template switching. TCRdb called the 5' RACE reads again in MiXCR, with one record for every CDR3 protein. The sample comprises around 1.7 million distinct CDR3 sequences, about 31% of which are singletons, and roughly 0.3% rests with the top ten. The sequencing sample was made of cord blood. The clonotype was recovered from a newborn girl in good health.

The CDR3 DNA sequence: TGCAGCGTTGTTCAGATGACTGAAGCTTTCTTT. It codes for CSVVQMTEAFF. The chain has TRBV29-1 and TRBJ1-1; no reliable D call. Germline V gives CDR1 SQVTM, CDR2 ANQGSEA. The V gene lost 4 bases and the J gene lost 5 bases, with 8 bases spanning the gap. CDR3 length equals 11 residues.